This T cell receptor beta chain derives from a study of blood T cell repertoires in COVID-19. Study background: Acute and convalescent COVID-19 samples came from the United States, Italy and Spain. Nucleic acid was either cDNA or gDNA, and it came from T cells, B-cell-depleted T cells, or PBMCs.

CDR1 and CDR2 (germline): SNHLY, FYNNEI. CDR3 length: 16 amino acids. The ends were cut back, 0 bases at V and 3 bases at J, with 12 bases in the middle. How the authors handled the data: The assay estimated nucleated cells by amplifying reference gene primers. Clones were read by immunoSEQ multiplex PCR, and TCRdb kept only the in-frame ones, dropping some. The D gene and trimming were derived from the DNA, and the V and J assignments and clone size from that table. This sample has a few hundred thousand clones, with 65% to 90% found just once. The sample taken for sequencing was peripheral blood. This receptor was obtained from a woman between 40 and 50 years old who had recovered from COVID-19. This chain connects TRBV2 to TRBJ2-1; no firm D call. CDR3 DNA sequence: TGTGCCAGCAGTGAAGCGCTTCTGGGCAACTACAATGAGCAGTTCTTC. Its protein product is CASSEALLGNYNEQFF.